This entry features one T cell receptor beta chain sequence. Its cognate antigen is unknown. The sample belongs to a study of T cell responses to AZD1222 COVID-19 vaccine. Study-wide results and limits: An increase in Spike-specific TCR breadth and depth was observed after two AZD1222 doses. Repertoire collection took place solely once the T cell response had peaked. At baseline, seropositivity was found in only 6 or 7 AZD1222 recipients. Clonal diversity was possibly underestimated, and the donors were mostly white British, with more females.

Generated by immunoSEQ multiplex PCR, the TCRdb table keeps only in-frame clones and is missing some. The sample includes roughly 260,000 clones, more than 85% seen only once; the top ten take around 0.5%. CDR1 and CDR2 (germline): MGHDK, SYGVNS. V lost 7 bases and J lost 6, with 13 bases in between. This CDR3 is built from 13 residues. This TCR came from an adult in good health. The chain couples TRBV25-1 to TRBJ2-1; possible D gene TRBD2, 7 bases. This sample comprised peripheral blood, obtained on day 0 of AZD1222 vaccination. The CDR3 region is CASTRGGTNEQFF. CDR3 nucleotides: TGTGCCAGCACGAGGGGGGGAACCAATGAGCAGTTCTTC.